This T cell receptor (beta chain) is from a study of blood T cell repertoires in COVID-19. Study details: Sites across the United States, Italy and Spain contributed samples from acute and convalescent COVID-19. PBMCs, B-cell-depleted T cells, or T cells provided the cDNA or gDNA that made up the material.

In the authors' workflow: Nucleated cell number was recorded as an estimate derived from reference gene primer amplification. Sequencing was performed with immunoSEQ multiplex PCR; in TCRdb, only in-frame clones are kept and a portion is missing. V, J and clone size were drawn from that table, and D and trimming were deduced from the DNA. Among roughly 86,000 clones listed, roughly 84% were seen once. Looked up from germline, CDR1 is LNHDA and CDR2 is SQIVND (reference sequence). V lost 6 bases and J lost 12, with 18 bases in between. The CDR3 covers 13 residues. The rearrangement links TRBV19 to TRBJ2-1; D may be TRBD2 (5 bases). Sequencing input: peripheral blood. The source of this sequence is a man aged 55 to 69 with acute or convalescent COVID-19. In nucleotides, the CDR3 is TGTGCCAGTAGAGGGCTAGCTGGGTTTGGGCAGTTCTTC. This gives the protein CASRGLAGFGQFF.